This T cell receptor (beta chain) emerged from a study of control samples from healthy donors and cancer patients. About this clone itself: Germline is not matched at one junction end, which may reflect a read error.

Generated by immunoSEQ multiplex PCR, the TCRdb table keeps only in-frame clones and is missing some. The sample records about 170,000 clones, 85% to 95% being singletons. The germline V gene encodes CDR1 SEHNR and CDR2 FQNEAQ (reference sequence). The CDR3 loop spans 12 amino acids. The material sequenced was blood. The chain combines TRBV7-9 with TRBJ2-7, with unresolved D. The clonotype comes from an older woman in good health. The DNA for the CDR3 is TGTGCCAGCAGCTTTGGTTCCATGTTTACGGACTTC. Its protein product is CASSFGSMFTDF.